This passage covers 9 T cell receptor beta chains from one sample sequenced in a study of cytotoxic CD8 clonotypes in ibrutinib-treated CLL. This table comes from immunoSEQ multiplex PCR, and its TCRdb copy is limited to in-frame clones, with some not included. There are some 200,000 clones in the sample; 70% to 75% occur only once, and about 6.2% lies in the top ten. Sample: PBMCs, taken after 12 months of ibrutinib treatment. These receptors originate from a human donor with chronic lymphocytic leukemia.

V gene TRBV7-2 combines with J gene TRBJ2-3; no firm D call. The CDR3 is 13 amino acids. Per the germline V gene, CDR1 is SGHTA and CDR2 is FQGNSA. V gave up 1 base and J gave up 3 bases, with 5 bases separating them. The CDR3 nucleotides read TGTGCCAGCAGCTTAGTGAATACAGATACGCAGTATTTT. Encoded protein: CASSLVNTDTQYF.

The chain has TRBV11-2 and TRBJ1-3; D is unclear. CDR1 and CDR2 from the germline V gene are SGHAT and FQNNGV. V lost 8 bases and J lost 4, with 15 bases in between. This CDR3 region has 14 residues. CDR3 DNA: TGTGCCAGCCCCGGAGGGTCTAGCGGAAACACCATATATTTT. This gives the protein CASPGGSSGNTIYF.

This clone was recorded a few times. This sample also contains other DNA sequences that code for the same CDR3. The CDR3 loop is CASSLGTNYGYTF. CDR3 DNA sequence: TGTGCCAGCAGCTTGGGGACAAACTATGGCTACACCTTC. The chain uses TRBV11-2 and TRBJ1-2, with D perhaps matching TRBD1 (6 bases). The CDR3 is made up of 13 amino acids. Trimming removed 3 bases from V and 2 bases from J, with 7 bases in between. The germline V gene encodes CDR1 SGHAT and CDR2 FQNNGV.

The CDR3, as DNA: TGTGCCTGGAGGCAATACGCTACCGGGGAGCTGTTTTTT. Amino acids: CAWRQYATGELFF. The chain links TRBV30 to TRBJ2-2; D gene ambiguous. The germline gives CDR1 GTSNPN, CDR2 SVGIG (reference sequence). Deletions cut 3 bases from V and 5 bases from J, with 10 bases between. This CDR3 spans 13 amino acids.

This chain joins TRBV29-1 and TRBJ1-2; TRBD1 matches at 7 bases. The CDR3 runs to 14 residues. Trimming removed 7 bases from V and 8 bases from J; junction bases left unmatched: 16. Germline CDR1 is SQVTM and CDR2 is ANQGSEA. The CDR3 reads CSAKSPTGRDGYTF. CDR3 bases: TGCAGCGCCAAAAGCCCGACAGGGCGGGACGGCTACACCTTC.

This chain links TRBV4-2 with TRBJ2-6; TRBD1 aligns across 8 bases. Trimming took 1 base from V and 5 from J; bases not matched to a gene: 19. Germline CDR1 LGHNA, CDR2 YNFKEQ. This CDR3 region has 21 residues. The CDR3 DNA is TGTGCCAGCAGCCAAGTCAGTCAAGGTACGGGACAGGAAAAAAGGGCCAACGTCCTGACTTTC. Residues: CASSQVSQGTGQEKRANVLTF.

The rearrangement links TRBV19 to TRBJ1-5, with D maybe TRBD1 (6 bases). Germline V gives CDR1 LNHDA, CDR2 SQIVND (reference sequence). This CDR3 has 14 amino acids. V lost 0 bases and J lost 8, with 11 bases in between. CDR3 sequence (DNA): TGTGCCAGTAGTATAGAGGGGGGCGGGAAGCCCCAGCATTTT. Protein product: CASSIEGGGKPQHF.

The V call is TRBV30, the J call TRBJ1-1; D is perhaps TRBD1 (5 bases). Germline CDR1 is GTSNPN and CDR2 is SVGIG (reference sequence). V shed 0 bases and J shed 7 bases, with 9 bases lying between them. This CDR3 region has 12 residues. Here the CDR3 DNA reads TGTGCCTGGAGTGTACTGGGACTTGAAGCTTTCTTT. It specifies CAWSVLGLEAFF.

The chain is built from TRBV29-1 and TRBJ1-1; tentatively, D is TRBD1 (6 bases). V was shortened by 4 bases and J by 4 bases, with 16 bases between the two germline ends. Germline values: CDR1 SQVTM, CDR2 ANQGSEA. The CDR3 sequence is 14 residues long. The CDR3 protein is CSVGRGTGFTEAFF. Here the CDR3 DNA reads TGCAGCGTTGGGAGGGGCACAGGGTTCACTGAAGCTTTCTTT.